This T cell receptor (beta chain) was observed in a study of blood T cell repertoires in COVID-19. Across the whole study: PBMCs, B-cell-depleted T cells, or T cells were the source of the cDNA or gDNA that made up the material.

Trimming stripped 2 bases from V and 4 bases from J, with 13 bases between. The CDR3 has 15 amino acids. Germline V gene lookup returns CDR1 MGHDK and CDR2 SYGVNS. While infection was still active, Seattle patients were enrolled and then followed longitudinally. As handled by the study authors: How many nucleated cells were present was estimated from reference gene primer amplification. Sequenced by immunoSEQ multiplex PCR; TCRdb stores in-frame clones only, minus some. V and J calls plus clone size are reproduced from that table; the DNA served to infer D and trimming. Among a few hundred thousand clones, 85% to 90% were seen once, and the ten largest hold roughly 0.76%.

The rearrangement links TRBV25-1 to TRBJ2-3; D possibly corresponds to TRBD2 (5 bases). Sequencing was done on a sample of peripheral blood. The TCR was taken from a man aged 18 to 29 with COVID-19, enrolled during active disease. The CDR3 nucleotides read TGTGCCAGCAGTGAAGCCGGGATTCGCCCAGATACGCAGTATTTT. It is translated as CASSEAGIRPDTQYF.